This T cell receptor beta chain was documented in a study of blood T cell repertoires in COVID-19. Overall study context: Acute and convalescent COVID-19 specimens originated in the United States, Italy and Spain.

Authors' processing steps: Estimated nucleated cell counts came from reference gene primer amplification. TCRdb's table, derived via immunoSEQ multiplex PCR, lists solely in-frame clones and lacks some. V, J and clone size reflect that table, while D and trimming were determined from the DNA. This sample has 250,000 or so clones, with around nine tenths found just once. V shed 3 bases and J 4 bases; nucleotides not matched to a gene: 2. CDR1 LNHDA and CDR2 SQIVND come from the germline V gene (reference sequence). This CDR3 is 13 amino acids long. The clonotype originates from a man older than 75 with acute or convalescent COVID-19. The specimen sequenced was peripheral blood. The rearrangement joins TRBV19 to TRBJ1-2; 7 bases line up with TRBD1. CDR3 amino acids: CASSMDRIYGYTF. CDR3 sequence (DNA): TGTGCCAGTAGTATGGACAGGATCTATGGCTACACCTTC.